This passage covers 11 T cell receptor beta chains from one sample sequenced in a study of response to subunit inactivated influenza vaccine. MiXCR was run by TCRdb on the RT-PCR reads, yielding one entry per CDR3 protein. The sample holds roughly 780,000 distinct CDR3 sequences, 15% to 20% seen once. The sample was PBMCs from blood, taken about 5 days after vaccination. The receptor set was obtained from a man aged 50-60 years who received an inactivated influenza vaccine.

The genes are TRBV12-3 or TRBV12-4 and TRBJ2-3; weak D call: TRBD1 (5 bases). The V end was cut by 3 bases, the J end by 1 base, with 14 bases between. There are 16 residues in the CDR3. The CDR3 DNA reads TGTGCCAGCAGTTTGAAGTGGGGCCTCCGCACAGATACGCAGTATTTT. This codes for CASSLKWGLRTDTQYF.

This chain uses TRBV20-1 with TRBJ1-1, with D possibly TRBD1 on 6 matching bases. Germline CDR1 and CDR2: DFQATT and SNEGSKA (reference sequence). Trimming took 6 bases from V and 3 from J, leaving 17 bases between them. This CDR3 has 14 amino acids. The CDR3 region has the DNA TGCAGTGCGCGGGCAGGGGCAAGGGACACTGAAGCTTTCTTT. Amino acids: CSARAGARDTEAFF.

This clonotype was counted once. This rearrangement joins TRBV7-9 to TRBJ2-3; D assignment may be TRBD1 or TRBD2 (5 bases each). The V end lost 3 bases, the J end lost 2 bases, and 15 bases lay between the germline ends. CDR3 length: 16 amino acids. Looked up from germline, CDR1 is SEHNR and CDR2 is FQNEAQ (reference sequence). Written as DNA, the CDR3 is TGTGCCAGCAGCTTTGTTACGGGGCGGTACACAGATACGCAGTATTTT. It codes for CASSFVTGRYTDTQYF.

The V and J genes are TRBV15 and TRBJ2-5; tentatively, D is TRBD2 (6 bases). Trimming removed 5 bases at V and 5 bases at J, with 12 bases between. Germline V gene lookup returns CDR1 LNHNV and CDR2 YYDKDF (reference sequence). The CDR3 is 13 amino acids. The CDR3, as DNA: TGTGCCACCAGCGGGGGGATTTCGGAGACCCAGTACTTC. It specifies CATSGGISETQYF.

The chain combines TRBV9 with TRBJ2-3; no firm D call. In germline, CDR1 is SGDLS, CDR2 YYNGEE. Trimming removed 0 bases from V and 6 bases from J, with 14 bases in between. The CDR3 runs to 15 residues. CDR3 protein: CASSVAPLESDTQYF. CDR3 nucleotide sequence: TGTGCCAGCAGCGTAGCACCCCTAGAATCGGATACGCAGTATTTT.

The sample holds many counts of this clonotype. The chain is built from TRBV7-9 and TRBJ2-3; possible D gene TRBD2, 7 bases. Germline CDR1 is SEHNR and CDR2 is FQNEAQ (reference sequence). There are 14 residues in the CDR3. The ends were cut back, 8 bases at V and 6 bases at J, with 18 bases in the middle. The CDR3 loop is CASVKGGGADTQYF. In DNA form, the CDR3 reads TGTGCCAGCGTGAAGGGGGGGGGAGCGGATACGCAGTATTTT.

This clonotype occurred many times. This sequence joins TRBV4-3 and TRBJ1-4, with D unclear. The CDR3 loop spans 15 amino acids. CDR1 is LGHNA and CDR2 is YSLEER in the germline V gene. The germline V and J ends were trimmed by 0 bases and 4 bases, with 9 bases remaining between them. CDR3 coding DNA: TGCGCCAGCAGCCAAGAACTTTACCATAATGAAAAACTGTTTTTT. Protein product: CASSQELYHNEKLFF.

This clonotype has only a few counts. The J gene is TRBJ2-3, the V gene TRBV15; D might be TRBD1 or TRBD2, each matching 6 bases. The CDR3 consists of 14 residues. Trimming pared 5 bases from V and 4 bases from J, leaving 13 bases between. Germline-derived CDR1 and CDR2 are LNHNV and YYDKDF (reference sequence). CDR3 coding DNA: TGTGCCACCAGCTGGGGGGCAGGCCCAGATACGCAGTATTTT. This codes for CATSWGAGPDTQYF.

There are many counts of this clonotype. The chain carries TRBV5-1 and TRBJ1-1; D call uncertain. The CDR3 is 15 amino acids. V was pared by 1 base and J by 2 bases, with 12 bases between. Germline values: CDR1 SGHRS, CDR2 YFSETQ. The CDR3 region has the DNA TGCGCCAGCAGCTTGAGGTCACCCAGAAACACTGAAGCTTTCTTT. This gives the protein CASSLRSPRNTEAFF. Supplemented by reference TRBV5-1 and TRBJ1-1, the full variable domain reads KAGVTQTPRYLIKTRGQQVTLSCSPISGHRSVSWYQQTPGQGLQFLFEYFSETQRNKGNFPGRFSGRQFSNSRSEMNVSTLELGDSALYLCASSLRSPRNTEAFFGQGTRLTVV.

This clonotype occurred many times. The chain combines TRBV15 with TRBJ2-1, with unresolved D. The CDR3 is made up of 12 amino acids. The V gene's germline CDR1 is LNHNV and CDR2 YYDKDF (reference sequence). V lost 1 base and J lost 6, with 4 bases in between. The CDR3 loop reads CATSRVRNEQFF. CDR3 DNA sequence: TGTGCCACCAGCAGAGTCCGCAATGAGCAGTTCTTC.

This clonotype has at least ten counts. The gene calls are TRBV2 and TRBJ2-1; no firm D call. Trimming removed 10 bases from V and 2 bases from J, with 15 bases in between. Germline-derived CDR1 and CDR2 are SNHLY and FYNNEI. The CDR3 loop spans 14 amino acids. CDR3 region: CATAYSRTYNEQFF. For the CDR3, the DNA is TGTGCCACCGCCTATAGCAGGACCTACAATGAGCAGTTCTTC.